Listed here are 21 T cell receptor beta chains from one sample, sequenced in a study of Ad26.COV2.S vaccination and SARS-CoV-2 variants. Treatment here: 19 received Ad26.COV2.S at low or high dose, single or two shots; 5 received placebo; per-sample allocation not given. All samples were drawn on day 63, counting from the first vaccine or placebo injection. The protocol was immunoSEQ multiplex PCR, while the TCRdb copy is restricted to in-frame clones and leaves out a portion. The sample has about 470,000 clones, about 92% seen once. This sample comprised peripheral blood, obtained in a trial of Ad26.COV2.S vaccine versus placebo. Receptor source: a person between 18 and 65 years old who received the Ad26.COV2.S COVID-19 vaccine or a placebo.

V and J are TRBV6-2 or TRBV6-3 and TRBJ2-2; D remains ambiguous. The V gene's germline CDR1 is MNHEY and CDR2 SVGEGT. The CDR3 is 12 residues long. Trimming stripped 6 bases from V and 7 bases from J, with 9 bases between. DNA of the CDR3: TGTGCCAGCAGCAACCCCGGCGGGGAGCTGTTTTTT. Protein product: CASSNPGGELFF.

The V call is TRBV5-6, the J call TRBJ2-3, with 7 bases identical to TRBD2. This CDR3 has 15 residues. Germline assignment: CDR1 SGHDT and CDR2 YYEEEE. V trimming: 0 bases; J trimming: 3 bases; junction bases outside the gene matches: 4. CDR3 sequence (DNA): TGTGCCAGCAGCTTGGTGCTAGCGGATACAGATACGCAGTATTTT. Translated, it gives CASSLVLADTDTQYF.

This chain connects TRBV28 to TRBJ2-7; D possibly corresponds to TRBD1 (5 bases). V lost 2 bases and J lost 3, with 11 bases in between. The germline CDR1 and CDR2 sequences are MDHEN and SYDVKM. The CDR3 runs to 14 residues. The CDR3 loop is CASSLMTANYEQYF. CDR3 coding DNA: TGTGCCAGCAGTTTAATGACAGCCAACTACGAGCAGTACTTC.

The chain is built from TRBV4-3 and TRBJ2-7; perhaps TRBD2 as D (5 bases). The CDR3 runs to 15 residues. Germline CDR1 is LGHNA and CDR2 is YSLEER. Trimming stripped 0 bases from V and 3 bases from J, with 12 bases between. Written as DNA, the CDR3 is TGCGCCAGCAGCCAAGATCTGGGAGCGTACTACGAGCAGTACTTC. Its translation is CASSQDLGAYYEQYF.

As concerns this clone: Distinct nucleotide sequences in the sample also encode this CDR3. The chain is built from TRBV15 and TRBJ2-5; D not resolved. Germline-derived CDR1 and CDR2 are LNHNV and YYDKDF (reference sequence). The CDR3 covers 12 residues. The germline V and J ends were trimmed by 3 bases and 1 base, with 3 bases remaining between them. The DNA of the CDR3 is TGTGCCACCAGCAGGGGCCAAGAGACCCAGTACTTC. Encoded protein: CATSRGQETQYF.

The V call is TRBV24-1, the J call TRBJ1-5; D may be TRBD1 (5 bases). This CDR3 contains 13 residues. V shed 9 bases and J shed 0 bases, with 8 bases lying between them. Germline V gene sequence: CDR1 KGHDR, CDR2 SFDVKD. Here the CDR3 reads CATQGYSNQPQHF. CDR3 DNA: TGTGCCACCCAGGGCTATAGCAATCAGCCCCAGCATTTT.

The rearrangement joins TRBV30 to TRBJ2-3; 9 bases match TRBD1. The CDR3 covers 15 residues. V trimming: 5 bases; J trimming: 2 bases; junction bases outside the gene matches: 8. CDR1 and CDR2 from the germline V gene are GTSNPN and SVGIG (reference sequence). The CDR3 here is CAWDPGQGSTDTQYF. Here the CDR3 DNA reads TGTGCCTGGGATCCGGGACAGGGATCCACAGATACGCAGTATTTT.

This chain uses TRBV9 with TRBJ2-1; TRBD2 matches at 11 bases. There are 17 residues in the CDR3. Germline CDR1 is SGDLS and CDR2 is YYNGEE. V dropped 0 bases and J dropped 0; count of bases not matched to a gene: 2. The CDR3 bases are TGTGCCAGCAGCGTAGATCTAGCGGGGGGCTCCTACAATGAGCAGTTCTTC. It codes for CASSVDLAGGSYNEQFF.

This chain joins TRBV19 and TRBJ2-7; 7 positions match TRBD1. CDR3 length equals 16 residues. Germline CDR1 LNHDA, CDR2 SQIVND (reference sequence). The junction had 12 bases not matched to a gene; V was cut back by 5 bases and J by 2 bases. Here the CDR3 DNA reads TGTGCCAGTAGTGTACCGACAGGGCGACAGACCTACGAGCAGTACTTC. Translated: CASSVPTGRQTYEQYF.

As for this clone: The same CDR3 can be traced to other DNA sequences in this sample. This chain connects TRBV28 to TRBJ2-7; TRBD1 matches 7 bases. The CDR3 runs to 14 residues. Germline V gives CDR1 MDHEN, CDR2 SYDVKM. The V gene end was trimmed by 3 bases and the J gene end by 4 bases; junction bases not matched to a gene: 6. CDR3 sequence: CASSFQGVSYEQYF. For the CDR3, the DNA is TGTGCCAGCAGTTTTCAGGGGGTTTCGTACGAGCAGTACTTC.

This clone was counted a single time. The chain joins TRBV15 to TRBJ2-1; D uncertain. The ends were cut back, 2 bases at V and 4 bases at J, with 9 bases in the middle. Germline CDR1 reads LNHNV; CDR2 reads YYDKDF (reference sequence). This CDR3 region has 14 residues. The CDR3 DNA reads TGTGCCACCAGCAGAAGGGATAGGTACAATGAGCAGTTCTTC. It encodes CATSRRDRYNEQFF.

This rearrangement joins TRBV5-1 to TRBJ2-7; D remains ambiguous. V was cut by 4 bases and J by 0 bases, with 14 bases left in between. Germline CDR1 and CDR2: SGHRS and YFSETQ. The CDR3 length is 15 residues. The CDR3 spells CASSPTTESSYEQYF. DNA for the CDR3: TGCGCCAGCAGCCCCACGACCGAATCCTCCTACGAGCAGTACTTC.

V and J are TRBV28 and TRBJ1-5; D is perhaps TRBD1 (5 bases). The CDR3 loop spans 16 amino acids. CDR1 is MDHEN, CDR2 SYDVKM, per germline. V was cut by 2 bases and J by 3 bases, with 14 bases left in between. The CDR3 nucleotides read TGTGCCAGCAGTTTAGCCAGGCAGGGTTCCAATCAGCCCCAGCATTTT. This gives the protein CASSLARQGSNQPQHF. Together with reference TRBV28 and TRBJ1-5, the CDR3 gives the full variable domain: DVKVTQSSRYLVKRTGEKVFLECVQDMDHENMFWYRQDPGLGLRLIYFSYDVKMKEKGDIPEGYSVSREKKERFSLILESASTNQTSMYLCASSLARQGSNQPQHFGDGTRLSIL.

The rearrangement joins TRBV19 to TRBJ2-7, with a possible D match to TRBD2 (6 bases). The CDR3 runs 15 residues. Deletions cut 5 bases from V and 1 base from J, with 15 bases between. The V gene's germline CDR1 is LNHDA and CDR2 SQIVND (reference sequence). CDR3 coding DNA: TGTGCCAGTAGTGAAATAGCGGAGATTTCCTACGAGCAGTACTTC. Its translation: CASSEIAEISYEQYF.

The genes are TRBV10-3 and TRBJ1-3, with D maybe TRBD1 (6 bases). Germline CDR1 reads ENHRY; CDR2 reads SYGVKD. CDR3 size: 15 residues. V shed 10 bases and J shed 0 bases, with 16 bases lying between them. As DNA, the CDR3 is TGTGCCACTCGGGGGGACAAGAACTCTGGAAACACCATATATTTT. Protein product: CATRGDKNSGNTIYF.

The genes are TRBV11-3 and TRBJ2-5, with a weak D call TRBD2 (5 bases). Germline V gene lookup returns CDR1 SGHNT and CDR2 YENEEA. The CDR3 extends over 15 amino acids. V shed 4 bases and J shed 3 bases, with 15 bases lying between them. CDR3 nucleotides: TGTGCCAGCAGCTCGGGCGAGACCGGGGAAGAGACCCAGTACTTC. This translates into CASSSGETGEETQYF.

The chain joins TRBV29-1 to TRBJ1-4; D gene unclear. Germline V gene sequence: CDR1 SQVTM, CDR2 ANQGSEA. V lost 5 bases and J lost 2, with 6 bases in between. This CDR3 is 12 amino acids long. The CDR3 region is CSVRATNEKLFF. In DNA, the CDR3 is TGCAGCGTTCGGGCGACTAATGAAAAACTGTTTTTT. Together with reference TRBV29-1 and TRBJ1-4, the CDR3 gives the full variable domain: SAVISQKPSRDICQRGTSLTIQCQVDSQVTMMFWYRQQPGQSLTLIATANQGSEATYESGFVIDKFPISRPNLTFSTLTVSNMSPEDSSIYLCSVRATNEKLFFGSGTQLSVL.

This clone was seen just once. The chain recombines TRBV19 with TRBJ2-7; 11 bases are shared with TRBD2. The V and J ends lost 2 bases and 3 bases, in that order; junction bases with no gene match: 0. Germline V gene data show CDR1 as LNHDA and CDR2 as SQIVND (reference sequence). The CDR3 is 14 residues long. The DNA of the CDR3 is TGTGCCAGTAGTATAACTAGCGGGAGCTACGAGCAGTACTTC. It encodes CASSITSGSYEQYF.

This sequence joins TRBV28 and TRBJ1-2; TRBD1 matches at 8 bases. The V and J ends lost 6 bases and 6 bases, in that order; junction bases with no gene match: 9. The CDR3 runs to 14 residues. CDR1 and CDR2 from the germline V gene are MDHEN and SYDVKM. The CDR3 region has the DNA TGTGCCAGCAGAACTAGGACAGGGCTAGATGGCTACACCTTC. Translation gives CASRTRTGLDGYTF.

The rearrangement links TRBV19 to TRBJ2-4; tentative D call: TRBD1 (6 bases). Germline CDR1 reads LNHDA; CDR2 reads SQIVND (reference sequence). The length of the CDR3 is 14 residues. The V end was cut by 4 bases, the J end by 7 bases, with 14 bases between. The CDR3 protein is CASSKTGTVNIQYF. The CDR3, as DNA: TGTGCCAGTAGTAAGACAGGTACAGTGAACATTCAGTACTTC.

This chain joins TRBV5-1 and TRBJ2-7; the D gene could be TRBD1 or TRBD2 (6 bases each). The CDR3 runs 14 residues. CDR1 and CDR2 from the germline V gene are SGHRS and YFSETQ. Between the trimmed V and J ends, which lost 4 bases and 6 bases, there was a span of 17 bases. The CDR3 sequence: CASSLRRGGTEQYF. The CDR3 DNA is TGCGCCAGCAGCCTCAGGAGAGGGGGGACCGAGCAGTACTTC. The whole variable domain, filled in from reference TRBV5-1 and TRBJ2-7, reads KAGVTQTPRYLIKTRGQQVTLSCSPISGHRSVSWYQQTPGQGLQFLFEYFSETQRNKGNFPGRFSGRQFSNSRSEMNVSTLELGDSALYLCASSLRRGGTEQYFGPGTRLTVT.